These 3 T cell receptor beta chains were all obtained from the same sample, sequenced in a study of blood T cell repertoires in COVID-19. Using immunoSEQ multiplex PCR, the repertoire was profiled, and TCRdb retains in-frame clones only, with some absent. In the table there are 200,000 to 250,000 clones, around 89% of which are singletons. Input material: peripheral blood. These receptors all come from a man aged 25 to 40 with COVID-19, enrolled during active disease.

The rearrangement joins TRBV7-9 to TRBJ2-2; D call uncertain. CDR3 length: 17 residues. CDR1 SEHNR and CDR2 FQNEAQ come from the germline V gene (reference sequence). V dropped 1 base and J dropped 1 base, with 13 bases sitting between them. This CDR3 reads CASSLVLVAENTGELFF. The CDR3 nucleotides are TGTGCCAGCAGCTTAGTGTTAGTCGCCGAGAACACCGGGGAGCTGTTTTTT.

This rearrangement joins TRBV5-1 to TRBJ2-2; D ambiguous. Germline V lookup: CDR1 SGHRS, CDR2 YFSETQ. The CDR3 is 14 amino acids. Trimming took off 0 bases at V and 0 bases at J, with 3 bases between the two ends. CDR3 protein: CASSLATNTGELFF. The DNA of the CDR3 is TGCGCCAGCAGCTTGGCTACGAACACCGGGGAGCTGTTTTTT.

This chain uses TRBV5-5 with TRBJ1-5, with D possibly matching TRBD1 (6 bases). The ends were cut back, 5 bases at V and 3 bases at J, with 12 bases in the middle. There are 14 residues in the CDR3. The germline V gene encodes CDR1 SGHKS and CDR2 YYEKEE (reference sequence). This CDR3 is CASSSTGFNQPQHF. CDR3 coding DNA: TGTGCCAGCAGTTCCACAGGGTTCAATCAGCCCCAGCATTTT.